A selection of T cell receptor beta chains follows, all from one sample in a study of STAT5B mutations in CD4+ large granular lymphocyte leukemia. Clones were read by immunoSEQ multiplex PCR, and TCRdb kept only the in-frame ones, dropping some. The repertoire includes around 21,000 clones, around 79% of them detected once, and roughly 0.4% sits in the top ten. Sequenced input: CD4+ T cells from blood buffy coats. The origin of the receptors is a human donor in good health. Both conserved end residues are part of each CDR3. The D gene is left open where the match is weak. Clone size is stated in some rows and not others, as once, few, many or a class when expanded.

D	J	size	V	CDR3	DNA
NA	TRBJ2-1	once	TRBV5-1	CASSPEGSLQYNEQFF	TGCGCCAGCAGCCCCGAAGGCAGCTTACAATACAATGAGCAGTTCTTC
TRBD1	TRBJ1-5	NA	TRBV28	CASRDSLSINQPQHF	TGTGCCAGCCGGGACAGCTTAAGCATCAATCAGCCCCAGCATTTT
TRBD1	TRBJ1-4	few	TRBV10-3	CATQGRIGEKLFF	TGTGCCACACAGGGGAGGATTGGGGAAAAACTGTTTTTT
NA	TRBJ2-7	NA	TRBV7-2	CASSPLSEQYF	TGTGCCAGCAGCCCACTTTCCGAGCAGTACTTC
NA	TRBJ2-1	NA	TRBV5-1	CASSLVGQGYNEQFF	TGCGCCAGCAGCTTGGTAGGGCAGGGCTACAATGAGCAGTTCTTC
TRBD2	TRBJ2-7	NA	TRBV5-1	CASSLALGSGSSAEQYF	TGCGCCAGCAGCTTGGCCCTTGGTAGCGGGAGCTCCGCCGAGCAGTACTTC
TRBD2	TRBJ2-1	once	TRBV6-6	CASTETSGGRWFF	TGTGCCAGCACTGAGACTAGCGGGGGGAGGTGGTTCTTC
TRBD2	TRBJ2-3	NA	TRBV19	CASSIVQGTSGRNTQYF	TGTGCCAGTAGTATAGTTCAGGGGACTAGCGGGAGGAATACGCAGTATTTT
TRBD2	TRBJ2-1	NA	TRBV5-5	CASKLAGGPFNEQFF	TGTGCCAGCAAACTAGCGGGAGGGCCGTTTAATGAGCAGTTCTTC
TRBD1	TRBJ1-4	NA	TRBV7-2	CASSETGFSLRLEKLFF	TGTGCCAGCAGTGAGACAGGGTTTTCCCTGAGGCTTGAAAAACTGTTTTTT
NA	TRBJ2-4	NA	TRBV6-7	CASSYRLEVNIQYF	TGTGCCAGCAGTTATAGACTAGAGGTGAACATTCAGTACTTC
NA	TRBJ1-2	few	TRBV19	CASSRGILNYGYTF	TGTGCCAGTAGTAGAGGGATTCTCAACTATGGCTACACCTTC
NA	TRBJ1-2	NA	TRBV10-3	CAISESYDGFYGYTF	TGTGCCATCAGTGAGTCATATGATGGCTTCTATGGCTACACCTTC
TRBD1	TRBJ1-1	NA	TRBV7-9	CASSISGQHTEAFF	TGTGCCAGCAGCATATCGGGACAGCACACTGAAGCTTTCTTT
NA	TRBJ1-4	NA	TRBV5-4	CASSLQGGVNEKLFF	TGTGCCAGCAGTTTGCAGGGAGGGGTTAATGAAAAACTGTTTTTT
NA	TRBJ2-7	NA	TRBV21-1	CASDRGHEQYF	TGTGCCAGCGACAGGGGCCACGAGCAGTACTTC
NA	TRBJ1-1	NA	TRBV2	CASTTQGAAEAFF	TGTGCCAGTACCACCCAGGGCGCCGCTGAAGCTTTCTTT
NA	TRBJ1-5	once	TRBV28	CASSLTDQPQHF	TGTGCCAGCAGTTTAACGGACCAGCCCCAGCATTTT
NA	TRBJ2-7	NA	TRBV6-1	CASRPWGSSYEQYF	TGTGCCAGCAGACCTTGGGGGAGCTCCTACGAGCAGTACTTC
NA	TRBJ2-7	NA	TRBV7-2	CASSLGRISYEQYF	TGTGCCAGCAGCTTAGGACGGATCTCCTACGAGCAGTACTTC
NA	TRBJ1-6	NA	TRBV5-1	CASRAEGDSPLHF	TGCGCCAGCAGAGCCGAGGGGGATTCACCCCTCCACTTT
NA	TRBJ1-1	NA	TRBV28	CASHTRGTEAFF	TGTGCCAGCCATACGAGGGGCACTGAAGCTTTCTTT
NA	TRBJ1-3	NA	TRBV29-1	CSVDVGNTIYF	TGCAGCGTTGATGTTGGAAACACCATATATTTT
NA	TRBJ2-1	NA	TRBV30	CAWRGGIGNEQFF	TGTGCCTGGAGAGGCGGGATAGGGAATGAGCAGTTCTTC
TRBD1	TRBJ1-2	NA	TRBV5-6	CASSFLRTGTGYTF	TGTGCCAGCAGCTTTCTCCGGACAGGGACTGGCTACACCTTC
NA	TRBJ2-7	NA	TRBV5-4	CASSLDSVSEQYF	TGTGCCAGCAGCTTGGATTCGGTGAGCGAGCAGTACTTC
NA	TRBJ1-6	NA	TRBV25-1	CASSLEVVSLGTLHF	TGTGCCAGCAGCCTGGAGGTCGTCAGCCTGGGTACCCTCCACTTT
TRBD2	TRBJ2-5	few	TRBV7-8	CASSLIAGGETQYF	TGTGCCAGCAGCTTAATAGCGGGAGGGGAGACCCAGTACTTC
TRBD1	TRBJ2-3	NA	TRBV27	CASSLSKGGLTDTQYF	TGTGCCAGCAGTTTATCGAAAGGGGGCCTGACAGATACGCAGTATTTT
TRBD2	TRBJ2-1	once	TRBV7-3	CASSFRGEYNEQFF	TGTGCCAGCAGCTTCCGGGGGGAGTACAATGAGCAGTTCTTC
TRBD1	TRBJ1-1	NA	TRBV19	CASSIVTGGVIRNTEAFF	TGTGCCAGTAGTATAGTCACAGGGGGCGTAATCAGGAACACTGAAGCTTTCTTT
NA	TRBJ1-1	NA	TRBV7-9	CASSPRRALYTEAFF	TGTGCCAGCAGCCCCCGGAGAGCCTTGTACACTGAAGCTTTCTTT
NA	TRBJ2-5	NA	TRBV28	CASSSPPSGRETQYF	TGTGCCAGCAGTTCCCCCCCCAGCGGACGAGAGACCCAGTACTTC
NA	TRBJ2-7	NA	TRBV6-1	CASRGISSYEQYF	TGTGCCAGCAGAGGAATTAGCTCCTACGAGCAGTACTTC
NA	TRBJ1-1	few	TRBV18	CASSSAGQRATEAFF	TGTGCCAGCTCTTCGGCAGGGCAGCGGGCCACTGAAGCTTTCTTT
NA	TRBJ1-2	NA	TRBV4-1	CASSQDSGGINYGYTF	TGCGCCAGCAGCCAAGATTCGGGAGGGATCAACTATGGCTACACCTTC
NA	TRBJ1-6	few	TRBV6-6	CASNPLGALYSPLHF	TGTGCCAGCAACCCTCTGGGGGCTCTCTATTCACCCCTCCACTTT